These 21 T cell receptor beta chains were all obtained from the same sample, sequenced in a study of radiotherapy plus CTLA-4 blockade in lung cancer. Measured with immunoSEQ multiplex PCR; TCRdb has only the in-frame clones, and not every one. The sample lists tens of thousands of clones; approximately 84% were seen once. The sample consisted of peripheral blood, taken from a patient treated with radiotherapy plus ipilimumab. Receptors originate from a human donor with non-small cell lung cancer whose response to radiotherapy plus ipilimumab could not be evaluated.

This chain uses TRBV9 with TRBJ2-5; TRBD1 aligns across 7 bases. The end of the DNA fits TRBJ2-7 better, so the J call may be wrong. CDR3 length: 17 amino acids. The germline gives CDR1 SGDLS, CDR2 YYNGEE. The CDR3 DNA follows: TGTGCCAGCAGCGTAACCCCACTCGACAGGGCAGGGGGCGAGCAGTACTTC. Protein sequence: CASSVTPLDRAGGEQYF.

This chain links TRBV30 with TRBJ1-5; D remains unclear. Germline V gene data show CDR1 as GTSNPN and CDR2 as SVGIG (reference sequence). This CDR3 spans 15 amino acids. V shed 3 bases and J shed 2 bases, with 14 bases lying between them. The CDR3 loop is CAWRKGGSGNQPQHF. Written as DNA, the CDR3 is TGTGCCTGGAGGAAGGGAGGTAGTGGCAATCAGCCCCAGCATTTT.

In DNA, the CDR3 is TGTGCCATCAGTGTCTCGGGGGAGGGGTACGAGCAGTACTTC. Amino acid sequence: CAISVSGEGYEQYF. V usage is TRBV10-3 and J usage is TRBJ2-7; 7 nucleotides match TRBD2. This CDR3 contains 14 residues. V was clipped by 4 bases and J by 4 bases; unmatched bases: 7. The germline gives CDR1 ENHRY, CDR2 SYGVKD.

This chain connects TRBV4-2 to TRBJ1-4; 9 bases fit TRBD1. The CDR3 is made up of 16 amino acids. V was pared by 3 bases and J by 8 bases, with 10 bases of the junction left unmatched. Germline loops: CDR1 LGHNA, CDR2 YNFKEQ. The DNA for the CDR3 is TGTGCCAGCAGCCAGCCCAAAACAGGGGGCTGGGAAAAACTGTTTTTT. This gives the protein CASSQPKTGGWEKLFF.

The chain couples TRBV30 to TRBJ1-1, with TRBD1 as a possible D gene (6 bases). Germline loops: CDR1 GTSNPN, CDR2 SVGIG (reference sequence). This CDR3 region has 13 residues. Trimming stripped 4 bases from V and 4 bases from J, with 13 bases between. CDR3 protein: CAWNTQGTTEAFF. The CDR3 DNA reads TGTGCCTGGAATACGCAGGGGACCACTGAAGCTTTCTTT.

The chain combines TRBV5-1 with TRBJ1-4; D gene uncertain. The germline CDR1 and CDR2 sequences are SGHRS and YFSETQ. This CDR3 contains 13 residues. The V and J ends lost 6 bases and 7 bases respectively, with 13 bases between them. The chain's CDR3 is CASNRQAGEKLFF. The CDR3 coding sequence is TGCGCCAGCAACCGGCAGGCGGGTGAAAAACTGTTTTTT.

In this sample, this clone turned up a few times. This chain connects TRBV15 to TRBJ2-1, with TRBD2 matching over 15 bases. The CDR3 spans 18 residues. The junction had 9 bases not matched to a gene; V was cut back by 3 bases and J by 6 bases. Germline CDR1 LNHNV, CDR2 YYDKDF (reference sequence). In DNA form, the CDR3 reads TGTGCCACCAGCAGGGCTCCAGGGACTAGCGGGAGGTTCAATGAGCAGTTCTTC. It codes for CATSRAPGTSGRFNEQFF. Full variable domain (remainder filled in from reference TRBV15 and TRBJ2-1): DAMVIQNPRYQVTQFGKPVTLSCSQTLNHNVMYWYQQKSSQAPKLLFHYYDKDFNNEADTPDNFQSRRPNTSFCFLDIRSPGLGDTAMYLCATSRAPGTSGRFNEQFFGPGTRLTVL.

The rearrangement joins TRBV9 to TRBJ1-2, with D maybe TRBD1 (5 bases). Germline V gene sequence: CDR1 SGDLS, CDR2 YYNGEE. CDR3 length: 15 amino acids. Trimming cost V 4 bases and J 8 bases, with 21 bases left between them. The CDR3 loop is CASSLIRGRGEGYTF. The CDR3 DNA sequence: TGTGCCAGCAGCCTCATAAGGGGTCGTGGTGAGGGCTACACCTTC.

Regarding this clone: At one end the junction does not follow the germline gene, possibly because of a read error. Other DNA sequences in the same sample also yield this CDR3. J is TRBJ1-5 and V is TRBV28, with D possibly TRBD1 on 5 matching bases. CDR3 size: 16 residues. Germline-derived CDR1 and CDR2 are MDHEN and SYDVKM. Here the CDR3 reads CASSLWAGGINQPQHF. DNA of the CDR3: TGTGCCAGCAGTTTATGGGCGGGGGGGATCAATCAACCCCAGCATTTT.

This sequence joins TRBV6-4 and TRBJ2-2; possibly TRBD1 for D (5 bases). CDR1 and CDR2 from the germline V gene are MRHNA and SNTAGT. This CDR3 contains 13 residues. V was shortened by 8 bases and J by 1 base, with 8 bases between the two germline ends. This chain's CDR3 is CASLDRNTGELFF. The CDR3 DNA is TGTGCCAGCTTAGACAGGAACACCGGGGAGCTGTTTTTT.

This chain connects TRBV7-9 to TRBJ1-4, with TRBD1 identical over 9 bases. Trimming cost V 6 bases and J 4 bases; bases outside gene matches: 9. CDR1 and CDR2 from the germline V gene are SEHNR and FQNEAQ (reference sequence). The CDR3 spans 16 residues. In DNA, the CDR3 is TGTGCCAGCAGTTCAACAGGGGGCCAGGGTAATGAAAAACTGTTTTTT. Its translation is CASSSTGGQGNEKLFF.

This chain uses TRBV19 with TRBJ2-7; 12 bases map to TRBD2. The germline V gene encodes CDR1 LNHDA and CDR2 SQIVND (reference sequence). V dropped 4 bases and J dropped 2; count of bases not matched to a gene: 0. The CDR3 loop spans 14 amino acids. The CDR3 sequence: CASSRLAGAYEQYF. The CDR3 DNA follows: TGTGCCAGTAGTAGACTAGCGGGGGCCTACGAGCAGTACTTC.

The chain couples TRBV7-2 to TRBJ1-2; unclear D gene. CDR1 is SGHTA and CDR2 is FQGNSA in the germline V gene. The CDR3 is made up of 12 amino acids. V lost 3 bases and J 4 bases, leaving 6 bases between the germline ends. CDR3 loop: CASSLRIYGYTF. As DNA, the CDR3 is TGTGCCAGCAGCTTGCGTATCTATGGCTACACCTTC.

The chain uses TRBV7-9 and TRBJ2-7; D ambiguous. V was cut by 1 base and J by 2 bases, with 12 bases left in between. The CDR3 has 15 residues. The germline CDR1 and CDR2 sequences are SEHNR and FQNEAQ (reference sequence). The CDR3 loop is CASSLVDGSPYEQYF. CDR3 coding DNA: TGTGCCAGCAGCTTAGTAGACGGGTCCCCCTACGAGCAGTACTTC.

V and J are TRBV28 and TRBJ2-7, with TRBD1 identical over 8 bases. CDR1 and CDR2 (germline): MDHEN, SYDVKM. J gave up 3 bases and V 6 bases, and 4 bases lay outside the gene matches. The CDR3 contains 13 residues. The chain's CDR3 is CASSRGTGYEQYF. The DNA of the CDR3 is TGTGCCAGCAGCCGAGGGACAGGCTACGAGCAGTACTTC. Based on the CDR3 plus reference TRBV28 and TRBJ2-7, the full variable domain is DVKVTQSSRYLVKRTGEKVFLECVQDMDHENMFWYRQDPGLGLRLIYFSYDVKMKEKGDIPEGYSVSREKKERFSLILESASTNQTSMYLCASSRGTGYEQYFGPGTRLTVT.

The chain recombines TRBV5-5 with TRBJ1-2, with TRBD1 identical over 9 bases. V lost 0 bases, J lost 5 bases, and 8 bases stayed unmatched. Germline V CDR1 and CDR2: SGHKS, YYEKEE (reference sequence). This CDR3 region has 16 residues. CDR3 DNA: TGTGCCAGCAGCTTGGGACTACAGGGGGCTGGTTATGGCTACACCTTC. This encodes CASSLGLQGAGYGYTF.

The J gene is TRBJ1-1, the V gene TRBV2; D is unresolved. Germline V gene lookup returns CDR1 SNHLY and CDR2 FYNNEI. The CDR3 is 13 residues long. Trimming took off 0 bases at V and 10 bases at J, with 12 bases between the two ends. The CDR3 sequence is CASSEAPPYGAFF. The DNA of the CDR3 is TGTGCCAGCAGTGAAGCGCCCCCCTACGGAGCTTTCTTT.

This sequence joins TRBV9 and TRBJ2-1, with D possibly being TRBD1 (5 bases). The V and J ends lost 0 bases and 5 bases respectively, with 12 bases between them. Looked up from germline, CDR1 is SGDLS and CDR2 is YYNGEE. This CDR3 region has 15 residues. CDR3 bases: TGTGCCAGCAGCGTAGGGCAGGGTTCTAACAATGAGCAGTTCTTC. Translated, it gives CASSVGQGSNNEQFF.

This clone showed up just a few times. The chain couples TRBV6-1 to TRBJ1-2, with 10 bases lining up with TRBD1. V dropped 6 bases and J dropped 3; count of bases not matched to a gene: 7. This CDR3 contains 15 residues. Germline V gene data show CDR1 as MNHNS and CDR2 as SASEGT. CDR3 nucleotide sequence: TGTGCCAGCAGATCGACAGGGGGCGTAGACTATGGCTACACCTTC. Its protein product is CASRSTGGVDYGYTF.

This clone was seen just once. This chain links TRBV15 with TRBJ1-2; 9 bases agree with TRBD1. Germline V lookup: CDR1 LNHNV, CDR2 YYDKDF (reference sequence). This CDR3 is built from 13 residues. V was clipped by 3 bases and J by 7 bases; unmatched bases: 3. This CDR3 reads CATSSGTGIGYTF. CDR3 bases: TGTGCCACCAGCAGCGGGACAGGGATTGGCTACACCTTC.

This clone was counted a single time. A junction boundary mismatches the germline segment, possibly from a read error. This chain links TRBV7-4 with TRBJ1-1; 9 nucleotides match TRBD1. The germline V gene has CDR1 SGHVT and CDR2 SQSDAQ. The CDR3 is 15 amino acids. CDR3 loop: CASSPRQGGDTEAFF. CDR3 DNA sequence: TGTGCCAGCAGCCCGCGACAGGGGGGAGACACCGAAGCTTTCTTT.